This T cell receptor beta chain was identified in a study of post-analysis software for immune sequencing data. Study summary: In terms of disease course, relapsing-remitting, secondary progressive and progressive-relapsing multiple sclerosis were included. Findings of the study overall: Controls' normalized Chao1 diversity significantly exceeded that of multiple sclerosis patients. F-measure co-clustering was strong for batch-matched samples. Compared with controls, patients had more of 4 or 5 TRBV segments, including TRBV5-6, TRBV5-1 and TRBV20-1.

Unique molecular identifiers featured in each of the TCR beta cDNA libraries. TCRdb re-derived calls from the PCR reads in MiXCR, one entry per CDR3 protein. The table includes approximately 460,000 distinct CDR3 sequences, less than 45% detected once. On this clonotype: The target antigen is unknown.

Germline V gene sequence: CDR1 MGHRA, CDR2 YSYEKL. V lost 1 base, J lost 0 bases, and 15 bases lay in between. The CDR3 has 17 amino acids. The V call is TRBV4-1, the J call TRBJ1-1; TRBD1 is a possible D gene (5 bases). This clonotype originated in a girl aged 5 to 17 with multiple sclerosis. The sample comprised blood. The CDR3, as DNA: TGCGCCAGCAGCCAAGCCAGGGACCGAGATGTGAACACTGAAGCTTTCTTT. This gives the protein CASSQARDRDVNTEAFF.